The source of this T cell receptor beta chain is a study of graft-versus-host responses after intestinal transplantation. Study overall: Isolated intestinal, liver-intestinal, or multivisceral transplants were what recipients had. Study-level points and caveats: Researchers found GvH clones in recipient marrow, and some showed up first in ileum or blood.

Trimming cost V 0 bases and J 8 bases, with 7 bases left between them. Germline CDR1 DFQATT, CDR2 SNEGSKA (reference sequence). The CDR3 is made up of 11 amino acids. Profiling relied on immunoSEQ multiplex PCR, and the TCRdb table lists in-frame clones only, not all of them. The sample has more than 65,000 clones, approximately 84% seen once. In regard to this clone: Its antigen is as yet unknown.

The sequence came from a human donor who was the organ donor for an intestinal transplant. The chain links TRBV20-1 to TRBJ1-2; no clear D gene. Sequenced material: unstimulated CD4+ T cells sorted from spleen or lymph node cells, taken before transplant. DNA of the CDR3: TGCAGTGCTAGAGACCCCTTCGGCTACACCTTC. It encodes CSARDPFGYTF.